The rows below give T cell receptor beta chains drawn from one sample of a study of blood T cell repertoires in COVID-19. The protocol was immunoSEQ multiplex PCR, while the TCRdb copy is restricted to in-frame clones and leaves out a portion. The table lists 95,000 to 100,000 clones, 65% to 85% of them singletons, with about 10% in the top ten. Sequencing was carried out using peripheral blood. These receptor sequences come from a woman at least 80 years old with acute or convalescent COVID-19. CDR3s include the opening cysteine and the closing phenylalanine or tryptophan. The order of the fields is D gene, V gene, J gene, CDR3 protein. D genes are given only for firm matches.

D gene: TRBD1
V gene: TRBV5-1
J gene: TRBJ1-1
CDR3 protein: CASSSGQGTEAFF

D gene: NA
V gene: TRBV3-1/TRBV3-2
J gene: TRBJ1-1
CDR3 protein: CASSQDARAHEAFF

D gene: NA
V gene: TRBV10-3
J gene: TRBJ2-2
CDR3 protein: CATESGTGELFF

D gene: NA
V gene: TRBV12-3/TRBV12-4
J gene: TRBJ2-3
CDR3 protein: CASSFTVLDTQYF

D gene: NA
V gene: TRBV10-3
J gene: TRBJ2-5
CDR3 protein: CAAGGLRETQYF

D gene: TRBD1
V gene: TRBV28
J gene: TRBJ1-2
CDR3 protein: CASIETGRNGYTF

D gene: TRBD1
V gene: TRBV5-5
J gene: TRBJ2-5
CDR3 protein: CASRAGTGLYQETQYF

D gene: NA
V gene: TRBV7-9
J gene: TRBJ1-2
CDR3 protein: CASSLPANYGYTF

D gene: TRBD1
V gene: TRBV20-1
J gene: TRBJ1-2
CDR3 protein: CSASALRDRGQRDGYTF

D gene: NA
V gene: TRBV11-2
J gene: TRBJ2-6
CDR3 protein: CASSLVRTALSGANVLTF

D gene: TRBD2
V gene: TRBV7-2
J gene: TRBJ2-1
CDR3 protein: CASSLNQRGGRNEQFF

D gene: NA
V gene: TRBV4-3
J gene: TRBJ1-5
CDR3 protein: CASSQDDSSNQPQHF

D gene: NA
V gene: TRBV6-4
J gene: TRBJ1-1
CDR3 protein: CASRPLATTNTEAFF

D gene: TRBD1
V gene: TRBV5-1
J gene: TRBJ1-2
CDR3 protein: CASSSNGQGHYGYTF

D gene: NA
V gene: TRBV7-2
J gene: TRBJ1-5
CDR3 protein: CASSLEAQPQHF

D gene: NA
V gene: TRBV18
J gene: TRBJ1-1
CDR3 protein: CASSPPRTQNTEAFF

D gene: TRBD1
V gene: TRBV30
J gene: TRBJ1-6
CDR3 protein: CAWSPSGGDSPLHF

D gene: NA
V gene: TRBV19
J gene: TRBJ2-1
CDR3 protein: CASSIALGLVARNEQFF

D gene: NA
V gene: TRBV2
J gene: TRBJ1-2
CDR3 protein: CASRQATYGYTF

D gene: NA
V gene: TRBV6-1
J gene: TRBJ1-5
CDR3 protein: CASSEGLTLNQPQHF

D gene: NA
V gene: TRBV5-1
J gene: TRBJ1-1
CDR3 protein: CASSFWGDTEAFF

D gene: NA
V gene: TRBV5-8
J gene: TRBJ1-5
CDR3 protein: CASSRLLTAGQPQHF

D gene: NA
V gene: TRBV19
J gene: TRBJ2-4
CDR3 protein: CASSFAATKNIQYF

D gene: TRBD1
V gene: TRBV4-3
J gene: TRBJ1-1
CDR3 protein: CASSKQGVGGTEAFF

D gene: TRBD2
V gene: TRBV10-3
J gene: TRBJ2-2
CDR3 protein: CAISELGTSGTRELFF

D gene: NA
V gene: TRBV30
J gene: TRBJ1-1
CDR3 protein: CAWSVLTGNTEAFF